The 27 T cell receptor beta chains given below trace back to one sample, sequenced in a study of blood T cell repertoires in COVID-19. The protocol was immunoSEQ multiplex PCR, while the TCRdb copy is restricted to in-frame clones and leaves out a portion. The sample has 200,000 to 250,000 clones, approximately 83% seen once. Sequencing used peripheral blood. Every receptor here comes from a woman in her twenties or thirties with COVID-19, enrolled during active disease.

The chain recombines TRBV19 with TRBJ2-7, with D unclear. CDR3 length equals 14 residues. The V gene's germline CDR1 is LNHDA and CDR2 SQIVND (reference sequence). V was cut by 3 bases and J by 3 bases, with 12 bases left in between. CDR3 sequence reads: CASSITGSNYEQYF. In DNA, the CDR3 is TGTGCCAGTAGTATCACGGGTTCAAACTACGAGCAGTACTTC.

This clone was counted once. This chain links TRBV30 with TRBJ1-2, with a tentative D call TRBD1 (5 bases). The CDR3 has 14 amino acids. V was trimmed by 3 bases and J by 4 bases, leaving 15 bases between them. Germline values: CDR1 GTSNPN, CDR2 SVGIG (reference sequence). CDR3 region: CAWSQDRVFYGYTF. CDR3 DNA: TGTGCCTGGAGCCAAGACAGAGTCTTCTATGGCTACACCTTC. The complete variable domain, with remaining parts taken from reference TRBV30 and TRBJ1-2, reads SQTIHQWPATLVQPVGSPLSLECTVEGTSNPNLYWYRQAAGRGLQLLFYSVGIGQISSEVPQNLSASRPQDRQFILSSKKLLLSDSGFYLCAWSQDRVFYGYTFGSGTRLTVV.

The DNA of the CDR3 is TGTGCCACCAGTGATCCACTAGCGGGGGCCGGGAATGAGCAGTTCTTC. Translating it yields CATSDPLAGAGNEQFF. V gene TRBV24-1 combines with J gene TRBJ2-1; 11 nucleotides line up with TRBD2. Germline CDR1 KGHDR, CDR2 SFDVKD. The CDR3 runs 16 residues. V lost 3 bases to trimming and J lost 7 bases; unmatched junction nucleotides: 7.

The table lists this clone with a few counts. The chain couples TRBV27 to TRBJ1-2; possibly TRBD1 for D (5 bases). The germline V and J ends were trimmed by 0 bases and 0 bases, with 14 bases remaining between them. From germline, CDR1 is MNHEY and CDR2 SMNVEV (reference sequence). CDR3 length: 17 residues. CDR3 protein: CASSLSSIPTANYGYTF. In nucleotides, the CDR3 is TGTGCCAGCAGTTTATCATCGATACCGACAGCTAACTATGGCTACACCTTC.

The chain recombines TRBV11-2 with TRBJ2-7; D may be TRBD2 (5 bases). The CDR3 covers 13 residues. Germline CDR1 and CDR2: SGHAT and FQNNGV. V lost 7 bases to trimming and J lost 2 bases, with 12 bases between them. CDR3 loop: CASNRDSAYEQYF. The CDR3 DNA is TGTGCCAGCAATCGGGATTCAGCCTACGAGCAGTACTTC.

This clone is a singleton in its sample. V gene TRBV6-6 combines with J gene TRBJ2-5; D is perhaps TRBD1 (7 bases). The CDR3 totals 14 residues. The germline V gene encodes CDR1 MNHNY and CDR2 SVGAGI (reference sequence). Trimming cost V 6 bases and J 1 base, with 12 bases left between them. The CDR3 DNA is TGTGCCAGCAGCGCCCAGGGGGGCCAAGAGACCCAGTACTTC. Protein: CASSAQGGQETQYF.

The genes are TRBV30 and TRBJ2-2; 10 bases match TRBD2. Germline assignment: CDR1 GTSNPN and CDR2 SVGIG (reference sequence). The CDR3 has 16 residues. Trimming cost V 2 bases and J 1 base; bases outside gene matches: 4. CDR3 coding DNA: TGTGCCTGGAGTCTGGTAGCGGGAGGGAACACCGGGGAGCTGTTTTTT. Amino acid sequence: CAWSLVAGGNTGELFF.

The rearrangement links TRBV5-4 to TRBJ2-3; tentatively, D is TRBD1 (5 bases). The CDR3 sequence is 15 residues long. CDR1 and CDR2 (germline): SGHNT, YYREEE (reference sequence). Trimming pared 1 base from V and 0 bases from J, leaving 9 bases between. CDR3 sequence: CASSLMTASTDTQYF. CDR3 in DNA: TGTGCCAGCAGCTTGATGACAGCTAGCACAGATACGCAGTATTTT.

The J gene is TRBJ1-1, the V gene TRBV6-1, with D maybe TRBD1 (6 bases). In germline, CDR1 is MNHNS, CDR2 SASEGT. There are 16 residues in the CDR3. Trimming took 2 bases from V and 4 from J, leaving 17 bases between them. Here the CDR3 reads CASSEFRGASTTEAFF. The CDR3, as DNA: TGTGCCAGCAGTGAATTCAGGGGCGCTTCGACCACTGAAGCTTTCTTT.

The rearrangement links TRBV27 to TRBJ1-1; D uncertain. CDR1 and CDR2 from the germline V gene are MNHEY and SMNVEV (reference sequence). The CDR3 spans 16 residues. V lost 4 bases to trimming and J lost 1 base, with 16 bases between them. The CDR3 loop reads CASSSDRSGGNTEAFF. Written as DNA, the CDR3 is TGTGCCAGCAGTTCCGACCGGTCTGGAGGGAACACTGAAGCTTTCTTT.

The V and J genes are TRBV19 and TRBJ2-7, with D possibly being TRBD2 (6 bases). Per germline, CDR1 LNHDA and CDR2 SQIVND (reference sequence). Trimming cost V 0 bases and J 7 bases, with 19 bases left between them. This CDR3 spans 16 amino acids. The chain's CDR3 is CASSIDLEGIAGEQYF. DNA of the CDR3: TGTGCCAGTAGTATAGATCTCGAGGGGATCGCGGGGGAGCAGTACTTC.

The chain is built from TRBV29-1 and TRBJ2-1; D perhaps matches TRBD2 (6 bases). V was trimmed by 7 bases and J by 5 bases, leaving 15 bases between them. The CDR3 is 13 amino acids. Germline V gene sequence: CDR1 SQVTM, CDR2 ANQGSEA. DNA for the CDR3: TGCAGCGGCCTACCGGGAGCCAACAATGAGCAGTTCTTC. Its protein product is CSGLPGANNEQFF.

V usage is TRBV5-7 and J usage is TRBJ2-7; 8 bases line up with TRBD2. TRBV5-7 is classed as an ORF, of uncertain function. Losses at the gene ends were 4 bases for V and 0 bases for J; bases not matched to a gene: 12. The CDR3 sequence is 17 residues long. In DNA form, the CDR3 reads TGTGCCAGCAGCCGACCCGGGACTAGGGGGTGCTCCTACGAGCAGTACTTC. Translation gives CASSRPGTRGCSYEQYF.

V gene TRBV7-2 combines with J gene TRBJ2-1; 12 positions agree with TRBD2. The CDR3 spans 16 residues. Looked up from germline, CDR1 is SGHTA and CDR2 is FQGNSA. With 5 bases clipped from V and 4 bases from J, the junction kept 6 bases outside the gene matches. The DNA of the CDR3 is TGTGCCAGCAGCCCCAGGACTAGCGGGGAGTACAATGAGCAGTTCTTC. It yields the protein CASSPRTSGEYNEQFF.

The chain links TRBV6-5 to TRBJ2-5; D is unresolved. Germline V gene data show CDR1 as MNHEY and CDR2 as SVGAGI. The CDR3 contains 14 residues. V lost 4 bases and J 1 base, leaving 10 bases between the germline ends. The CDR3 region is CASSFFGLQETQYF. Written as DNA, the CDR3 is TGTGCCAGCAGTTTTTTTGGGCTCCAAGAGACCCAGTACTTC.

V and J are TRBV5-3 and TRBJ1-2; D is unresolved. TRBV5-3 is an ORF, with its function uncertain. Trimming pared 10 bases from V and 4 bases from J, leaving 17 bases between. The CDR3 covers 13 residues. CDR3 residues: CAGGRGSSYGYTF. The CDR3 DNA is TGTGCCGGCGGGCGGGGATCAAGCTATGGCTACACCTTC.

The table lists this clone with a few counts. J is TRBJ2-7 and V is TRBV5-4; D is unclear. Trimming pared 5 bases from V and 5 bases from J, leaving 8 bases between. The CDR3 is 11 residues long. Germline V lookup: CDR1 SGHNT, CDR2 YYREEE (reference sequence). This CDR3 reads CASSTYDEQYF. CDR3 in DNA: TGTGCCAGCAGTACCTACGACGAGCAGTACTTC.

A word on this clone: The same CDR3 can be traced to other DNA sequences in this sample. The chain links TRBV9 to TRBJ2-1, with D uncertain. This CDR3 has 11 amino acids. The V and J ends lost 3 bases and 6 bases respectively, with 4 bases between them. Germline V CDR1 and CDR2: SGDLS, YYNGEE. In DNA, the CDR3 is TGTGCCAGCAGCGGGAGCAATGAGCAGTTCTTC. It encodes CASSGSNEQFF. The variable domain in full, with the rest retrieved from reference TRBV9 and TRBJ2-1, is DSGVTQTPKHLITATGQRVTLRCSPRSGDLSVYWYQQSLDQGLQFLIQYYNGEERAKGNILERFSAQQFPDLHSELNLSSLELGDSALYFCASSGSNEQFFGPGTRLTVL.

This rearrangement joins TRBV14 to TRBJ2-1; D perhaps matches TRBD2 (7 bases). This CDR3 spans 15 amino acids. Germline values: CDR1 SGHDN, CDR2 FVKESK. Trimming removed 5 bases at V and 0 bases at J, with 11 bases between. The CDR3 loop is CASSKRGGSYNEQFF. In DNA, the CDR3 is TGTGCCAGCAGCAAAAGGGGGGGCTCCTACAATGAGCAGTTCTTC.

The CDR3 DNA reads TGCAGCGTTGAAACGGACAGCTATGGCTACACCTTC. The encoded protein is CSVETDSYGYTF. The rearrangement links TRBV29-1 to TRBJ1-2; perhaps TRBD1 as D (6 bases). Germline CDR1 is SQVTM and CDR2 is ANQGSEA. V lost 2 bases to trimming and J lost 4 bases, with 8 bases between them. This CDR3 has 12 residues.

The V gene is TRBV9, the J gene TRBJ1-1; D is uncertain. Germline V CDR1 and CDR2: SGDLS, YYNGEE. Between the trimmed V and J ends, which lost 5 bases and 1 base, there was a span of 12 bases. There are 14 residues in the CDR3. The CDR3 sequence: CASRPDWSNTEAFF. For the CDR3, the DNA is TGTGCCAGCAGACCGGACTGGTCGAACACTGAAGCTTTCTTT.

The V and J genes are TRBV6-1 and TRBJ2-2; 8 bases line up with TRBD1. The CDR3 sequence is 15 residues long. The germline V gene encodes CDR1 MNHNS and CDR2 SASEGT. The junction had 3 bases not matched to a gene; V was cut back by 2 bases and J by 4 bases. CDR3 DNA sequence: TGTGCCAGCAGTGAACAGGACAGGGTCACCGGGGAGCTGTTTTTT. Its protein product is CASSEQDRVTGELFF.

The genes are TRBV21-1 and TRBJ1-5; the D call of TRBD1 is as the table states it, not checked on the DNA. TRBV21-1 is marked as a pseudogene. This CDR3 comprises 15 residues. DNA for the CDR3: TGTGCCAGCATAAGCAGCTCAGGCGTCAATCAGCCCCAGCATTTT. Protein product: CASISSSGVNQPQHF.

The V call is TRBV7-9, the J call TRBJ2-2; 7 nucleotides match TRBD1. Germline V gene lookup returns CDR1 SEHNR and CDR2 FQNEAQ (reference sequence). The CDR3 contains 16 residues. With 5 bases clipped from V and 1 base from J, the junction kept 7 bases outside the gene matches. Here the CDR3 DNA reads TGTGCCAGCAGCCCGCCGGGACAGCAGAACACCGGGGAGCTGTTTTTT. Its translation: CASSPPGQQNTGELFF.

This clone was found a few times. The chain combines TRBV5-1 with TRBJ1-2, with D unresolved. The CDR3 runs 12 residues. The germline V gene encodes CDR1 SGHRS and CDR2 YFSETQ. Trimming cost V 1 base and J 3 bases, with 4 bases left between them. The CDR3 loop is CASSLRDYGYTF. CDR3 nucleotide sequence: TGCGCCAGCAGCTTGCGTGACTATGGCTACACCTTC.

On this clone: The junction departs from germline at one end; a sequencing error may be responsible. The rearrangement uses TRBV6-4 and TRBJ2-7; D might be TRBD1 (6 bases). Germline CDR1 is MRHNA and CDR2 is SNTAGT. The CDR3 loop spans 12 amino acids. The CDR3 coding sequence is TGTGCCAGCAGTGACAACAGGGTCCTCCCCGTCTTC. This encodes CASSDNRVLPVF.

The CDR3 DNA reads TGTGCCAGCAGTTGGGGTCGGGACATCACCTACGAGCAGTACTTC. This gives the protein CASSWGRDITYEQYF. The V and J genes are TRBV28 and TRBJ2-7, with D perhaps matching TRBD1 (6 bases). The V and J ends lost 4 bases and 2 bases respectively, with 15 bases between them. From germline, CDR1 is MDHEN and CDR2 SYDVKM. CDR3 length: 15 amino acids.